This record looks at one T cell receptor (beta chain) sequence and its context. This CDR3 is 16 amino acids long. The V and J ends lost 0 bases and 0 bases respectively, with 12 bases between them. Germline V CDR1 and CDR2: SGDLS, YYNGEE. This specimen belongs to a study of T cell responses to AZD1222 COVID-19 vaccine. On the study more broadly: Timing groups of about 4 and about 12 weeks for second doses were pooled.

Libraries were prepared by immunoSEQ multiplex PCR; TCRdb keeps only in-frame clonotypes and omits some of them. The sample includes roughly 100,000 clones, 82% of them seen just once. This TCR derives from an adult in good health. V is TRBV9 and J is TRBJ1-1, with D maybe TRBD1 (5 bases). The sample consisted of peripheral blood, taken on day 0 of AZD1222 vaccination. CDR3 nucleotides: TGTGCCAGCAGCGTAGAACCGGGACGGATGAACACTGAAGCTTTCTTT. This gives the protein CASSVEPGRMNTEAFF.